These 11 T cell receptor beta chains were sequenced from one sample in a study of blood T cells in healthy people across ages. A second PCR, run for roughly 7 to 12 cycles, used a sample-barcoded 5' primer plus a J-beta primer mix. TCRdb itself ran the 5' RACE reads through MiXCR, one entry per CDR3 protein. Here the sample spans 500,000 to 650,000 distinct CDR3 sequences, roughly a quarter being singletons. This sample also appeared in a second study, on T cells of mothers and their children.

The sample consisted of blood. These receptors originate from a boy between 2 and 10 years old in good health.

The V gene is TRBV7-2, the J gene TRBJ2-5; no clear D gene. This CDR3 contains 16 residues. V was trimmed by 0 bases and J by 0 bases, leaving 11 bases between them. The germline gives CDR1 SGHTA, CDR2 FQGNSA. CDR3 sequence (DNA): TGTGCCAGCAGCTTAGCCTGGGAACTGTACCAAGAGACCCAGTACTTC. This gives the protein CASSLAWELYQETQYF.

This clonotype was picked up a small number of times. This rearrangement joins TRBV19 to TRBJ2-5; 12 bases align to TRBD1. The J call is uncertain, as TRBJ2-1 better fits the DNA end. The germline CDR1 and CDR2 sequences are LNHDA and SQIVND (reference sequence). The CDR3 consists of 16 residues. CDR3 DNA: TGTGCCAGTAGTCTGACCGGGACAGGGGGCTTAGATGAGCAGTTCTTC. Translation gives CASSLTGTGGLDEQFF.

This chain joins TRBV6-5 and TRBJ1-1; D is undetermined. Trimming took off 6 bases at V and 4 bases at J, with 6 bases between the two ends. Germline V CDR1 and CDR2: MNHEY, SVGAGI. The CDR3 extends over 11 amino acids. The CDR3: CASRGGTEAFF. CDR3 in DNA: TGTGCCAGCAGGGGCGGCACTGAAGCTTTCTTT.

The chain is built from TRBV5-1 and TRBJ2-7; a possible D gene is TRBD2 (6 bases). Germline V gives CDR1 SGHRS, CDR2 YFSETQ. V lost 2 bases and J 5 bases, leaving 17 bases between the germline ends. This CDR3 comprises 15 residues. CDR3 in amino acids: CASSFGEEGRDEQYF. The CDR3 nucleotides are TGCGCCAGCAGCTTCGGAGAGGAGGGACGCGACGAGCAGTACTTC.

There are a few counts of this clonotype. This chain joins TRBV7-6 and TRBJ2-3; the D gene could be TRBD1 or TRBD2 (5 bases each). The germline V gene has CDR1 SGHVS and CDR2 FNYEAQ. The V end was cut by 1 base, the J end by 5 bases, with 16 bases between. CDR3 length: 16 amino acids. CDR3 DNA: TGTGCCAGCAGCTTAGGGGCCGGGGCAGGGTTAGATACGCAGTATTTT. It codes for CASSLGAGAGLDTQYF.

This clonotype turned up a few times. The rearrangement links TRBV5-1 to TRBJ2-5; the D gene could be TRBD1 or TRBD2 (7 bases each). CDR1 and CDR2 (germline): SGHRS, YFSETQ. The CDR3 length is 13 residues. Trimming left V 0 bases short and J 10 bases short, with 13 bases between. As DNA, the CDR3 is TGCGCCAGCAGCTTGGAGGCAGGGGGGGACCAGTACTTC. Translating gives CASSLEAGGDQYF.

CDR3 sequence reads: CSAILEGRSEQYF. DNA of the CDR3: TGCAGCGCGATCCTTGAGGGCCGGTCCGAGCAGTACTTC. J is TRBJ2-7 and V is TRBV29-1, with a possible D match to TRBD2 (5 bases). CDR1 and CDR2 from the germline V gene are SQVTM and ANQGSEA. The V end was cut by 7 bases, the J end by 6 bases, with 19 bases between. This CDR3 has 13 amino acids.

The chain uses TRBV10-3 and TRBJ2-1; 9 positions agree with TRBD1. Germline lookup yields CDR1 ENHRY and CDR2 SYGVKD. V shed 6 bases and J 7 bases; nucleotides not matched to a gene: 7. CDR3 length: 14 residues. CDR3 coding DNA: TGTGCCATCAGGGGGACAGGGAATATGAATGAGCAGTTCTTC. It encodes CAIRGTGNMNEQFF.

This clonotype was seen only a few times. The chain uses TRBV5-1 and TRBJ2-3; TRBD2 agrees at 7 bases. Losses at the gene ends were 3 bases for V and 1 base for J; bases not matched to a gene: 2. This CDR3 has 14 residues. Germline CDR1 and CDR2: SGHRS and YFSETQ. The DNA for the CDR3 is TGCGCCAGCAGCTCCGCGGGGGGCACAGATACGCAGTATTTT. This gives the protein CASSSAGGTDTQYF.

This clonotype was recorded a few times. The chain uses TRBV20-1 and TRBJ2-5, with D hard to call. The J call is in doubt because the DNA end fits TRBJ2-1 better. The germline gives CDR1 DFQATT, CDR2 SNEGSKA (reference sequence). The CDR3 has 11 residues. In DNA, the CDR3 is TGCAGTGCTACTCGAGGCTATTGGCAGTTCTTC. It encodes CSATRGYWQFF.

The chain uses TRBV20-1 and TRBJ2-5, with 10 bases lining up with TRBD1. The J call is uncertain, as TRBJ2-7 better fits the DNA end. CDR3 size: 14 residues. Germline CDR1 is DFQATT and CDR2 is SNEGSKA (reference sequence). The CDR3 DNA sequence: TGCAGTGCTAACCTCGGGACAGGGGCTAACGAGCAGTACTTC. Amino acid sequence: CSANLGTGANEQYF.